This T cell receptor (beta chain) derives from a study of blood T cell repertoires in COVID-19. At the level of the study: PBMCs, B-cell-depleted T cells, or T cells were the source of the cDNA or gDNA that made up the material.

Participant ages covered 18 to 89 years across about 25 US areas. This table comes from immunoSEQ multiplex PCR, and its TCRdb copy is limited to in-frame clones, with some not included. The repertoire holds around 250,000 clones, under 90% seen once, with roughly a sixth in the top ten. V lost 0 bases to trimming and J lost 8 bases; unmatched junction nucleotides: 12. This CDR3 region has 17 residues. From germline, CDR1 is LGHNA and CDR2 YNFKEQ. Sequencing input: PBMCs or T cells enriched from blood (not recorded which). The receptor's source is a man aged 18 to 35 who had recovered from COVID-19. The chain couples TRBV4-2 to TRBJ2-1, with TRBD2 matching 8 bases. For the CDR3, the DNA is TGTGCCAGCAGCCAAGACGGTGCGGGGGGACGTAGGGATGAGCAGTTCTTC. Translated: CASSQDGAGGRRDEQFF.